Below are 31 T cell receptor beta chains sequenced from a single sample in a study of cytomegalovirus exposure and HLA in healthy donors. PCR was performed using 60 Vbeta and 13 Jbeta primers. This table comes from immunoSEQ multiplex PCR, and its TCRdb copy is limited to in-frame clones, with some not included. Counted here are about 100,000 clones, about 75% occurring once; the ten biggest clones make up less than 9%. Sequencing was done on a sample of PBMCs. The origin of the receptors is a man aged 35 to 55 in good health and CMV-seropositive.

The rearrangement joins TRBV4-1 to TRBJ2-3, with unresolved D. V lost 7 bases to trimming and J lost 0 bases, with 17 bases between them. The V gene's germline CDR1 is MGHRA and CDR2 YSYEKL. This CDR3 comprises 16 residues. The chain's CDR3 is CASTPVVATSTDTQYF. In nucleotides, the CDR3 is TGCGCCAGCACCCCCGTAGTTGCCACTAGCACAGATACGCAGTATTTT.

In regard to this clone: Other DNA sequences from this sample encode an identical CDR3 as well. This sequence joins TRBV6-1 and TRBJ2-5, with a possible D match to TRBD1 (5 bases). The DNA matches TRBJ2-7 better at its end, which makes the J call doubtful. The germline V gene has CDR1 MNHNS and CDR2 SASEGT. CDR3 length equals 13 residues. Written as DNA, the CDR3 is TGTGCCAGCAGTGAACCAGGGTCCTACGAGCAGTACTTC. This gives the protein CASSEPGSYEQYF.

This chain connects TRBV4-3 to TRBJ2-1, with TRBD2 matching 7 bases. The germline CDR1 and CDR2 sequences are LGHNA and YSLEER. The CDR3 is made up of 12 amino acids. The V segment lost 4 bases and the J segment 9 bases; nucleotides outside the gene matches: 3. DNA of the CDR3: TGCGCCAGCAGCCCAGGACTAGGTGAGCAGTTCTTC. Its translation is CASSPGLGEQFF.

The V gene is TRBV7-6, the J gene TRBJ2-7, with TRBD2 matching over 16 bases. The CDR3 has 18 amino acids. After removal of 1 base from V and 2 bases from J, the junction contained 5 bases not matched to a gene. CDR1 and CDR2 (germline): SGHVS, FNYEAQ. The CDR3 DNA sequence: TGTGCCAGCAGCTTAGGCCCGGGACTAGCGGGAGGGACCTACGAGCAGTACTTC. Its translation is CASSLGPGLAGGTYEQYF. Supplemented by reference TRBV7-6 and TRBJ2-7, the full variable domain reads GAGVSQSPRYKVTKRGQDVALRCDPISGHVSLYWYRQALGQGPEFLTYFNYEAQQDKSGLPNDRFSAERPEGSISTLTIQRTEQRDSAMYRCASSLGPGLAGGTYEQYFGPGTRLTVT.

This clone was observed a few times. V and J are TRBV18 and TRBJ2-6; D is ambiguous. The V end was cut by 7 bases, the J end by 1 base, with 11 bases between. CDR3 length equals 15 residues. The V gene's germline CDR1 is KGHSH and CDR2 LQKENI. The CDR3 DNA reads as TGTGCCAGCTTACTCACCGGGTCTGGGGCCAACGTCCTGACTTTC. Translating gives CASLLTGSGANVLTF.

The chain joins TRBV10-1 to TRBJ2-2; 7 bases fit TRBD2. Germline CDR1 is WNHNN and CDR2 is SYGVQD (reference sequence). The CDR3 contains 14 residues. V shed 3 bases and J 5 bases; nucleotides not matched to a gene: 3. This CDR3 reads CASSEEGGTGELFF. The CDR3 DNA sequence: TGCGCCAGCAGTGAAGAGGGAGGGACCGGGGAGCTGTTTTTT.

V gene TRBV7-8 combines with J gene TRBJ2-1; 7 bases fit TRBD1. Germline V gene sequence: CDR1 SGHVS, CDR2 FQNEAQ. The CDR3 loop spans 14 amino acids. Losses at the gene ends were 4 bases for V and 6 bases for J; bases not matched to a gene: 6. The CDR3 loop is CASSSFDRVNEQFF. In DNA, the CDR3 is TGTGCCAGCAGCTCCTTCGACAGGGTCAATGAGCAGTTCTTC.

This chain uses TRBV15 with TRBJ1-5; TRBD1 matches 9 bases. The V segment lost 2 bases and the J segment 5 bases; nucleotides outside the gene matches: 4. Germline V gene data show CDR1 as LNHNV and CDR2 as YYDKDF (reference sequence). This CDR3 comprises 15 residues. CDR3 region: CATSRSGQGHQPQHF. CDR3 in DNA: TGTGCCACCAGCAGATCGGGACAGGGCCATCAGCCCCAGCATTTT.

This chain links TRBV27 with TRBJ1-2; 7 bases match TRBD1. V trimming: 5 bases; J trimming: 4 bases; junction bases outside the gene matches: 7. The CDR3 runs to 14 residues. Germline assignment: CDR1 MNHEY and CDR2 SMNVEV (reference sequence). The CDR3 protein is CASSALTGSYGYTF. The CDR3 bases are TGTGCCAGCAGTGCACTGACAGGGTCCTATGGCTACACCTTC.

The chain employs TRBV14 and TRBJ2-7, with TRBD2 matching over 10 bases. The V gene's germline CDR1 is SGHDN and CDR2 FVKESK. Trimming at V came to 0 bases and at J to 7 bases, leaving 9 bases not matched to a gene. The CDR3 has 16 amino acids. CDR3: CASSQEFLAGVSEQYF. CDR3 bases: TGTGCCAGCAGCCAAGAATTCCTAGCGGGAGTTTCGGAGCAGTACTTC.

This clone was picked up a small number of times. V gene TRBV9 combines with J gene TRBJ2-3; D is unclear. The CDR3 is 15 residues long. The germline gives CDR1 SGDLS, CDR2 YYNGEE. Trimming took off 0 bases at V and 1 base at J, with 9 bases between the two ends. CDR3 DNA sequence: TGTGCCAGCAGCGTAGACCCACTCGGCACAGATACGCAGTATTTT. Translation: CASSVDPLGTDTQYF.

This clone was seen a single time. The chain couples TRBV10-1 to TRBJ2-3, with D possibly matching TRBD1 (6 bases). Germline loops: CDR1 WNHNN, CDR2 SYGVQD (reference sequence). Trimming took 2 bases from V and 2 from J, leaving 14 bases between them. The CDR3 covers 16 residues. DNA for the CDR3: TGCGCCAGCAGTGAGGGGGCTCAGGGGTCCACAGATACGCAGTATTTT. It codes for CASSEGAQGSTDTQYF.

Here the CDR3 reads CASGMTGLTNEKLFF. As DNA, the CDR3 is TGTGCCAGCGGTATGACAGGCCTTACTAATGAAAAACTGTTTTTT. This chain joins TRBV7-9 and TRBJ1-4; a possible D gene is TRBD1 (6 bases). Trimming shortened V by 8 bases and J by 2 bases, and 15 bases separated the two germline ends. Germline assignment: CDR1 SEHNR and CDR2 FQNEAQ (reference sequence). This CDR3 is built from 15 residues.

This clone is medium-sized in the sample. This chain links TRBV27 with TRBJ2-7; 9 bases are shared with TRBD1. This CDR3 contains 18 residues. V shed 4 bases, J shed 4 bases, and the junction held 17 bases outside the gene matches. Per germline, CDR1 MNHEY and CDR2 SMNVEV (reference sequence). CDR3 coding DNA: TGTGCCAGCAGTTCCTTATCCCCGCAGGGACAGGGATTTTACGAGCAGTACTTC. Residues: CASSSLSPQGQGFYEQYF.

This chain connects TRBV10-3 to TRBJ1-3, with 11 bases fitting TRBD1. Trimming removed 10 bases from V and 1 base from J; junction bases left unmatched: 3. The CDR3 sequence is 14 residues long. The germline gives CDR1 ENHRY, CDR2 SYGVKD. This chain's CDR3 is CATGTGGSGNTIYF. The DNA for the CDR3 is TGTGCCACCGGGACAGGGGGATCTGGAAACACCATATATTTT.

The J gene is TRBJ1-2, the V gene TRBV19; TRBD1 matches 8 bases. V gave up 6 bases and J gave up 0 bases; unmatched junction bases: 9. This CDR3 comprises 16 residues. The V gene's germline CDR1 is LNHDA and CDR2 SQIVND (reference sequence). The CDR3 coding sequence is TGTGCCAGTAGAGATGAACCGGGACAGGCTAACTATGGCTACACCTTC. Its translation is CASRDEPGQANYGYTF.

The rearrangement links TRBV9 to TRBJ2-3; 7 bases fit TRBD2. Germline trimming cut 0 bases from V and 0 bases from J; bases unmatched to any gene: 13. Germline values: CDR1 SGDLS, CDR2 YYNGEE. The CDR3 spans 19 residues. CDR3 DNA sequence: TGTGCCAGCAGCGTAGGATTTGGCGGGAGAGAGGATAGCACAGATACGCAGTATTTT. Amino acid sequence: CASSVGFGGREDSTDTQYF.

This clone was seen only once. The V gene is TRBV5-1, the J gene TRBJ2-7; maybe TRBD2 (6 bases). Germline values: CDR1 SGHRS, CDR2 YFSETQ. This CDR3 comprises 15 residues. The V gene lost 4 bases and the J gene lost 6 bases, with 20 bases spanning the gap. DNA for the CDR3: TGCGCCAGCAGCCGGGAGACTTTAGGAGCGAGCGAGCAGTACTTC. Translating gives CASSRETLGASEQYF.

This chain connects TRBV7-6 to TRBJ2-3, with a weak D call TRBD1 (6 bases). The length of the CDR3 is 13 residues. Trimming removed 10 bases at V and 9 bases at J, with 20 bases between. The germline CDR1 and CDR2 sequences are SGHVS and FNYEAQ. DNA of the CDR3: TGTGCCACGTCAACTTCCCCCCAGGGGACGCAGTATTTT. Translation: CATSTSPQGTQYF.

CDR3 in DNA: TGTGCCAGCAGCCCCAGCGCAGGGGTCACCGGGGAGCTGTTTTTT. This sequence encodes CASSPSAGVTGELFF. The V call is TRBV7-6, the J call TRBJ2-2, with D perhaps TRBD1 (6 bases). CDR3 length equals 15 residues. Germline values: CDR1 SGHVS, CDR2 FNYEAQ. V was cut by 5 bases and J by 4 bases, with 14 bases left in between.

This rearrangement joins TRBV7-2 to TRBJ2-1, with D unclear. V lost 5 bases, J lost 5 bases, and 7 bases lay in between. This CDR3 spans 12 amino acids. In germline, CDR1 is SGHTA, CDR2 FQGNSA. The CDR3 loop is CASSPPNNEQFF. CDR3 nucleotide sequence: TGTGCCAGCAGCCCCCCCAACAATGAGCAGTTCTTC.

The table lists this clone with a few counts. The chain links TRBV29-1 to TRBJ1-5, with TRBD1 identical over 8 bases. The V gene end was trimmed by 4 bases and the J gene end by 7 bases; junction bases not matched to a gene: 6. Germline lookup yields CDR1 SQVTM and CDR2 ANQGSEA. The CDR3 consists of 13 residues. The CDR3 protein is CSVGDRGSQPQHF. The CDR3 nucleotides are TGCAGCGTTGGCGACAGGGGAAGCCAGCCCCAGCATTTT.

CDR3 region: CASSDPRGLTEAFF. CDR3 coding DNA: TGCGCCAGCAGCGATCCCAGGGGGCTCACTGAAGCTTTCTTT. The J gene is TRBJ1-1, the V gene TRBV5-1; 8 bases line up with TRBD1. The J segment lost 4 bases and the V segment lost 4 bases, leaving 6 bases of the junction unmatched. The V gene's germline CDR1 is SGHRS and CDR2 YFSETQ. This CDR3 comprises 14 residues.

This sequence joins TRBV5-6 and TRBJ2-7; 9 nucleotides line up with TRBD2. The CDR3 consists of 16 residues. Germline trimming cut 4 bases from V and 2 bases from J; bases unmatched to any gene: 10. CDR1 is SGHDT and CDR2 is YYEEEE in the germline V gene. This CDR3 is CASSDEQRGEPYEQYF. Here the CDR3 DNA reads TGTGCCAGCAGCGATGAGCAGCGGGGGGAACCCTACGAGCAGTACTTC. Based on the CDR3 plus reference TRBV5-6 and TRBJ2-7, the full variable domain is DAGVTQSPTHLIKTRGQQVTLRCSPKSGHDTVSWYQQALGQGPQFIFQYYEEEERQRGNFPDRFSGHQFPNYSSELNVNALLLGDSALYLCASSDEQRGEPYEQYFGPGTRLTVT.

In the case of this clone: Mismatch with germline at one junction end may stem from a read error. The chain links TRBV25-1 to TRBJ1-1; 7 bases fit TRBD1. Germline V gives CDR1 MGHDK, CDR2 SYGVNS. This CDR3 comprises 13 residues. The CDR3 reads CASSGFGTALEKF. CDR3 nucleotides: TGTGCCAGCAGTGGATTCGGGACAGCCCTAGAGAAATTT. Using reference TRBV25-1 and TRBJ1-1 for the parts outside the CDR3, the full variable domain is EADIYQTPRYLVIGTGKKITLECSQTMGHDKMYWYQQDPGMELHLIHYSYGVNSTEKGDLSSESTVSRIRTEHFPLTLESARPSHTSQYLCASSGFGTALEKFGQGTRLTVV.

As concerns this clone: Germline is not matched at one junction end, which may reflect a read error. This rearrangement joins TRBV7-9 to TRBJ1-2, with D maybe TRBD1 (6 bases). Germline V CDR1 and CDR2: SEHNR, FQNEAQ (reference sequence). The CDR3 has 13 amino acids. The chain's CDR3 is CSSSPDSNYGYTF. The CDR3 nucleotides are TGTTCCAGCAGCCCGGACAGTAACTATGGCTACACCTTC.

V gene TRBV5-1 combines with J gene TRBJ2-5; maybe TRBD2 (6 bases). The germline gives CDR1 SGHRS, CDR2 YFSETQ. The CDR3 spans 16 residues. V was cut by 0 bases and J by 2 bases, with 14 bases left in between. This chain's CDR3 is CASSLAGTSVQETQYF. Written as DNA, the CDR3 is TGCGCCAGCAGCTTGGCCGGGACTTCGGTTCAAGAGACCCAGTACTTC.

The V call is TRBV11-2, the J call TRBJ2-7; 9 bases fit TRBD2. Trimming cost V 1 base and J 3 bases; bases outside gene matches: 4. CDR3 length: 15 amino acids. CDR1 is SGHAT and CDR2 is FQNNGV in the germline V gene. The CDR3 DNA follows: TGTGCCAGCAGCTTAGCCGGTAGCGGGAGCTACGAGCAGTACTTC. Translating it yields CASSLAGSGSYEQYF. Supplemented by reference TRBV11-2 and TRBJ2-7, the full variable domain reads EAGVAQSPRYKIIEKRQSVAFWCNPISGHATLYWYQQILGQGPKLLIQFQNNGVVDDSQLPKDRFSAERLKGVDSTLKIQPAKLEDSAVYLCASSLAGSGSYEQYFGPGTRLTVT.

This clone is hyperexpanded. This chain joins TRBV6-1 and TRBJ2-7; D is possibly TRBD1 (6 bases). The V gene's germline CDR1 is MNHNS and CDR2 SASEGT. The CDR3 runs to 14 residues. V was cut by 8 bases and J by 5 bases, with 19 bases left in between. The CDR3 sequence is CASGGYLPPDEQYF. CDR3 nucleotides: TGTGCCAGCGGGGGCTACCTCCCCCCGGACGAGCAGTACTTC.

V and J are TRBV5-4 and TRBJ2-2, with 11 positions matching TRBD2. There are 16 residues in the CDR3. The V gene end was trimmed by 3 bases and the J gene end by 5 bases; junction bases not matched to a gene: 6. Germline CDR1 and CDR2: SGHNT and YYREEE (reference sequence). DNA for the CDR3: TGTGCCAGCAGCTGGTTAGCGGGGGGGAGTACCGGGGAGCTGTTTTTT. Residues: CASSWLAGGSTGELFF. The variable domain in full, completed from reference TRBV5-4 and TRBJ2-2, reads ETGVTQSPTHLIKTRGQQVTLRCSSQSGHNTVSWYQQALGQGPQFIFQYYREEENGRGNFPPRFSGLQFPNYSSELNVNALELDDSALYLCASSWLAGGSTGELFFGEGSRLTVL.

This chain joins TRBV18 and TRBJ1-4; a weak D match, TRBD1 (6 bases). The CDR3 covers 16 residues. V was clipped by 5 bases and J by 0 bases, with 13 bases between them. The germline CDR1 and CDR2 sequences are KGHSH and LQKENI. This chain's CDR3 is CASSRSRGSTNEKLFF. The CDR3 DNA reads TGTGCCAGCTCAAGGTCTAGGGGGTCAACTAATGAAAAACTGTTTTTT.